This TCR beta chain was sequenced for a study of cytomegalovirus exposure and HLA in healthy donors. Profiled with immunoSEQ multiplex PCR; TCRdb holds only in-frame clones, not every one. Among around 180,000 clones listed, approximately 80% were seen once. The receptor's source is a man younger than 35 in good health and CMV-seropositive. What was sequenced was PBMCs.

CDR3 residues: CASRGQASYEQYF. The CDR3 DNA sequence: TGTGCCAGTAGGGGACAGGCCTCCTACGAGCAGTACTTC. The chain carries TRBV19 and TRBJ2-7; 8 positions agree with TRBD1. V lost 6 bases and J lost 0; bases outside the gene matches: 1. The CDR3 length is 13 residues. CDR1 is LNHDA and CDR2 is SQIVND in the germline V gene (reference sequence). The variable domain in full, completed from reference TRBV19 and TRBJ2-7, reads DGGITQSPKYLFRKEGQNVTLSCEQNLNHDAMYWYRQDPGQGLRLIYYSQIVNDFQKGDIAEGYSVSREKKESFPLTVTSAQKNPTAFYLCASRGQASYEQYFGPGTRLTVT.